A selection of T cell receptor beta chains follows, all from one sample in a study of cytomegalovirus exposure and HLA in healthy donors. Profiled with immunoSEQ multiplex PCR; TCRdb holds only in-frame clones, not every one. The data contain approximately 85,000 clones, over 60% of them singletons. Specimen: PBMCs. These receptors came from a woman aged 40 to 50 in good health and CMV-seropositive. CDR3s include the opening cysteine and the closing phenylalanine or tryptophan. The D gene is left open where the match is weak. Where a row states a size, it is once, few, many or the class of an expanded clone; other rows omit it.

V gene	D gene	J gene	clone size	CDR3 protein	CDR3 DNA
TRBV27	TRBD1	TRBJ2-7	NA	CASTKQGGGEQYF	TGTGCCAGCACTAAACAGGGGGGTGGAGAGCAGTACTTC
TRBV2	TRBD1	TRBJ1-1	few	CASAGVGQGNTEAFF	TGTGCCAGCGCGGGCGTAGGACAGGGGAACACTGAAGCTTTCTTT
TRBV5-1	TRBD2	TRBJ2-5	NA	CASSSGGAYETQYF	TGCGCCAGCAGCTCCGGGGGGGCCTATGAGACCCAGTACTTC
TRBV6-5	TRBD1	TRBJ1-1	NA	CASSYSLDRGGTEAFF	TGTGCCAGCAGTTACTCCCTGGACAGGGGAGGGACTGAAGCTTTCTTT
TRBV5-1	TRBD1	TRBJ1-2	NA	CASSLKGTGGGYTF	TGCGCCAGCAGCTTGAAAGGGACAGGGGGTGGCTACACCTTC
TRBV7-9	TRBD1	TRBJ2-2	NA	CASSLARTGPDTGELFF	TGTGCCAGCAGCTTAGCCCGGACAGGGCCGGACACCGGGGAGCTGTTTTTT
TRBV7-2	TRBD2	TRBJ2-1	once	CASSPRRGALLDEQFF	TGTGCCAGCAGCCCAAGGCGGGGGGCCCTTTTGGATGAGCAGTTCTTC
TRBV5-6	TRBD1	TRBJ1-1	medium-sized	CASSPDRGLGEAFF	TGTGCCAGCAGCCCGGACAGGGGGCTGGGTGAAGCTTTCTTT
TRBV30	TRBD2	TRBJ2-1	NA	CAWRGQRGRDEQFF	TGTGCCTGGAGAGGGCAGCGGGGGCGGGATGAGCAGTTCTTC
TRBV30	NA	TRBJ1-5	NA	CAWGQLNQPQHF	TGTGCCTGGGGACAGCTCAATCAGCCCCAGCATTTT
TRBV28	TRBD1	TRBJ2-7	NA	CATLGQGPYEQYF	TGTGCCACCCTTGGACAGGGTCCCTACGAGCAGTACTTC
TRBV5-1	TRBD1	TRBJ2-2	NA	CASSPPGGGTPGELFF	TGCGCCAGCAGCCCCCCAGGGGGCGGGACGCCCGGGGAGCTGTTTTTT
TRBV27	TRBD1	TRBJ2-7	NA	CASSHRGSEQYF	TGTGCCAGCAGCCACAGGGGTAGTGAGCAGTACTTC
TRBV15	TRBD1	TRBJ2-7	NA	CATSRGRTGSSSYEQYF	TGTGCCACCAGCAGAGGTAGGACAGGGTCAAGCTCCTACGAGCAGTACTTC
TRBV7-2	TRBD1	TRBJ1-1	NA	CASSLNRGSTEAFF	TGTGCCAGCAGCTTAAACAGGGGAAGCACTGAAGCTTTCTTT
TRBV5-4	TRBD1	TRBJ1-1	NA	CASSYGTASNTEAFF	TGTGCCAGCAGCTACGGGACAGCCTCAAACACTGAAGCTTTCTTT
TRBV29-1	TRBD2	TRBJ2-7	NA	CSVTTHSGASYEQYF	TGCAGCGTCACTACCCATAGCGGGGCCTCCTACGAGCAGTACTTC
TRBV6-5	TRBD2	TRBJ2-7	NA	CASSYSGGDPSYEQYF	TGTGCCAGCAGTTACTCGGGGGGGGATCCCTCCTACGAGCAGTACTTC
TRBV12-5	TRBD1	TRBJ1-1	once	CASQDRDTEAFF	TGTGCTAGCCAAGACAGGGACACTGAAGCTTTCTTT
TRBV6-1	TRBD1	TRBJ2-7	NA	CAISESQDRGHEQYF	TGTGCCATCAGTGAGTCGCAGGACAGGGGTCACGAGCAGTACTTC
TRBV28	TRBD1	TRBJ1-2	NA	CASSLTAPGQGYVYGYTF	TGTGCCAGCAGTTTAACTGCACCGGGACAGGGCTATGTATATGGCTACACCTTC
TRBV11-2	TRBD1	TRBJ1-1	NA	CASSSRQGSNTEAFF	TGTGCCAGCAGCTCCCGACAGGGATCGAACACTGAAGCTTTCTTT
TRBV19	NA	TRBJ1-1	NA	CASSLQGTTEAFF	TGTGCCAGTAGTCTTCAGGGCACCACCGAAGCTTTCTTT
TRBV5-1	TRBD1	TRBJ2-7	NA	CASSLADRGHEQYF	TGCGCCAGCAGCTTGGCCGACAGGGGCCACGAGCAGTACTTC
TRBV5-1	TRBD1	TRBJ2-7	NA	CASSPGDRDYEQYF	TGCGCCAGCAGCCCGGGGGACAGGGACTACGAGCAGTACTTC
TRBV20-1	NA	TRBJ1-1	NA	CSARGTYEAFF	TGCAGTGCTAGAGGGACATATGAAGCTTTCTTT
TRBV5-1	TRBD1	TRBJ2-7	few	CASSFTGGSVLEQYF	TGCGCCAGCAGCTTTACAGGGGGATCCGTTCTCGAGCAGTACTTC
TRBV19	NA	TRBJ2-1	NA	CASSIGRSYPYNEQFF	TGTGCCAGTAGTATAGGGCGGTCTTACCCCTACAATGAGCAGTTCTTC
TRBV28	NA	TRBJ1-5	once	CASTLRGSNQPQHF	TGTGCCAGCACCCTGAGGGGGAGCAATCAGCCCCAGCATTTT
TRBV7-9	TRBD1	TRBJ1-1	NA	CASSSGQGNTEAFF	TGTGCCAGCAGCTCCGGACAGGGTAACACTGAAGCTTTCTTT